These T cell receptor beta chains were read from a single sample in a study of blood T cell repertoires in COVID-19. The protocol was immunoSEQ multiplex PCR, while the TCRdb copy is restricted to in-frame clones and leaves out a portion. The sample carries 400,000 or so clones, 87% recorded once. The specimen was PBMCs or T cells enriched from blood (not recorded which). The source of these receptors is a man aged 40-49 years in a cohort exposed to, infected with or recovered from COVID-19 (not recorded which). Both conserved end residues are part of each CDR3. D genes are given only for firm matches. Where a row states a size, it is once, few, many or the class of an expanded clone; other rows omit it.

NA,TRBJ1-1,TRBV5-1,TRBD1,TGCGCCAGCAGATCTCCCGGGACAGGGGCGACTGAAGCTTTCTTT,CASRSPGTGATEAFF
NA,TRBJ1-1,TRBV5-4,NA,TGTGCCAGCAGCGTTGATGGGGCGGACACTGAAGCTTTCTTT,CASSVDGADTEAFF
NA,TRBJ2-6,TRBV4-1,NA,TGCGCCAGCAGCCCCCTAAGCCGAGTCCTGACTTTC,CASSPLSRVLTF
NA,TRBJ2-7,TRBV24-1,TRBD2,TGTGCCACCAGTGAGTGGGCGGGGAGCGGGAGCGATTCCTACGAGCAGTACTTC,CATSEWAGSGSDSYEQYF
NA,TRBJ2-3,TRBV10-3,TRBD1,TGTGCCATCAAGGGGACAGCTCGCACAGATACGCAGTATTTT,CAIKGTARTDTQYF
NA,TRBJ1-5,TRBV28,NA,TGTGCCAGCAGCCGTCGGGCAGGGTCGTTCTATCCCCAGCATTTT,CASSRRAGSFYPQHF
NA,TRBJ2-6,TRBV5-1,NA,TGCGCCAGCATGATCATCGGCGGATCATCTGGGGCCAACGTCCTGACTTTC,CASMIIGGSSGANVLTF
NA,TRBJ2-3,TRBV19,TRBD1,TGTGCCAGTAGTACCCCGGGACAGGGTCCAGATACGCAGTATTTT,CASSTPGQGPDTQYF
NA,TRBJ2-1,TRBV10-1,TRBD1,TGCGCCAGCAGTGAGGGGGACAGGGTCCTGCAGTTCTTC,CASSEGDRVLQFF
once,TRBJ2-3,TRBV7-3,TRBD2,TGTGCCAGCAGCCCTTTAGCGGGAGGGCAGGGCACAGATACGCAGTATTTT,CASSPLAGGQGTDTQYF
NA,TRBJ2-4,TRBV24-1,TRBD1,TGTGCCACCAGTGACGGACAGGGTCCAAACATTCAGTACTTC,CATSDGQGPNIQYF
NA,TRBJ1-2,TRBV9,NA,TGTGCCAGCTCTGAGGAAGAGCTTTCTAACTATGGCTACACCTTC,CASSEEELSNYGYTF
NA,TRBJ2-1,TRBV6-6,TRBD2,TGTGCCAGCAGTCAACCCTCCGGGACTAGCGGGAGCGGTGAGCAGTTCTTC,CASSQPSGTSGSGEQFF
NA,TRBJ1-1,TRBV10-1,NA,TGCGCCAGCAGTGTCTCGAGGGATGCTGAAGCTTTCTTT,CASSVSRDAEAFF
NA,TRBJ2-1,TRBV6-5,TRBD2,TGTGCCAGCAGTTACTTAACCGGGACTAGCGTTGAGCAGTTCTTC,CASSYLTGTSVEQFF
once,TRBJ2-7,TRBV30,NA,TGTGCCTGGAGTGAACAGGACCCCTACGAGCAGTACTTC,CAWSEQDPYEQYF
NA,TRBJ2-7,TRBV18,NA,TGTGCCAGCTCACCGAGAAGACAAGCAAACTACGAGCAGTACTTC,CASSPRRQANYEQYF
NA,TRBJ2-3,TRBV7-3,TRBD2,TGTGCCAGCAGTGGGAGCGGGAGTGTCGCAGATACGCAGTATTTT,CASSGSGSVADTQYF
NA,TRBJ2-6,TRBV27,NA,TGTGCCAGCAGTTTATCATTTCGCTCTGGGGCCAACGTCCTGACTTTC,CASSLSFRSGANVLTF
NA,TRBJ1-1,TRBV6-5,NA,TGTGCCAGCAACCATCCGGGACATCCGAACACTGAAGCTTTCTTT,CASNHPGHPNTEAFF
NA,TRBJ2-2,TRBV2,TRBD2,TGTGCCAGCAGTGTCCCGGCAGGGAGGGACACCGGGGAGCTGTTTTTT,CASSVPAGRDTGELFF
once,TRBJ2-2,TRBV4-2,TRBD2,TGTGCCAGCAGCCAGGGTAGCGGGAGTTGGTTCGGGGAGCTGTTTTTT,CASSQGSGSWFGELFF
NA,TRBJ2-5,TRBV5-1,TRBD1,TGCGCCAGCAGCCCGGGTGGACAGGGGGCTTTGGAGACCCAGTACTTC,CASSPGGQGALETQYF
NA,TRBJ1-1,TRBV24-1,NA,TGTGCCACCAGTGAGGCCTCGAACACTGAAGCTTTCTTT,CATSEASNTEAFF
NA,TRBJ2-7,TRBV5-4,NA,TGTGCCAGCAGCCCCCCGGAGAGGATGGGCGAGCAGTACTTC,CASSPPERMGEQYF
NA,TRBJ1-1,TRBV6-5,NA,TGTGCCAGCAGGAGACAGTTGAACACTGAAGCTTTCTTT,CASRRQLNTEAFF
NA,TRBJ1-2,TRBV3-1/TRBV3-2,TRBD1,TGTGCCAGCAGCCAAGATATAGGACAGGTCTATGGCTACACCTTC,CASSQDIGQVYGYTF
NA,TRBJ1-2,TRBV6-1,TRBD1,TGTGCCAGCAGTGAATTGGTTACAGGGGGCACGATCAACTATGGCTACACCTTC,CASSELVTGGTINYGYTF
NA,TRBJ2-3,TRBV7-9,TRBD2,TGTGCCAGCAGCTTAGCGCGACTAGCGGGGATCACAGATACGCAGTATTTT,CASSLARLAGITDTQYF
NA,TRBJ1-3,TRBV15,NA,TGTGCCACCAGCAGAGTTGTGGGAGCTGGAAACACCATATATTTT,CATSRVVGAGNTIYF
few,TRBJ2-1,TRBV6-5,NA,TGTGCCAGCAGCTACCAGGGGAACAATGAGCAGTTCTTC,CASSYQGNNEQFF
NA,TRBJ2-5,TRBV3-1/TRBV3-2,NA,TGTGCCAGCAGCCAAAAGGTTCCGGGACTCTGGGGCCAAGAGACCCAGTACTTC,CASSQKVPGLWGQETQYF
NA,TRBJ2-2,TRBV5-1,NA,TGCGCCAGCAGCCCCGGGATCACGAACACCGGGGAGCTGTTTTTT,CASSPGITNTGELFF
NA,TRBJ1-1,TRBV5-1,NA,TGCGCCAGCAGCTTGCTACAGGGTCGCACTGAAGCTTTCTTT,CASSLLQGRTEAFF
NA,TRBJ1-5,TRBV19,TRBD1,TGTGCCAGTATCCAAGGACAGGCACTACTAAGCAATCAGCCCCAGCATTTT,CASIQGQALLSNQPQHF
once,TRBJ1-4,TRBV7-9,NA,TGTGCCAGCAGCTTAGTGTTACAGGCGGTAAAGGAAAAACTGTTTTTT,CASSLVLQAVKEKLFF
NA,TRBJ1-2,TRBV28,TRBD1,TGTGCCAGCAGCGAGGGACAGGGAGGGGGCTACACCTTC,CASSEGQGGGYTF
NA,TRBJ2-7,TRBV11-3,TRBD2,TGTGCCAGCAGTCAAGGGAGGGGCGAGCAGTACTTC,CASSQGRGEQYF
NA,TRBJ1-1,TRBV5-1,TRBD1,TGCGCCAGCAGCGCTAGAGACAGGGTCACTGAAGCTTTCTTT,CASSARDRVTEAFF
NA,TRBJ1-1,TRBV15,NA,TGTGCCACCAGCAGAGATCATAGGACAGCGAACACTGAAGCTTTCTTT,CATSRDHRTANTEAFF
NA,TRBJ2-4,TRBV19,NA,TGTGCCAGTAGTATATCGGGAGCCAAAAACATTCAGTACTTC,CASSISGAKNIQYF
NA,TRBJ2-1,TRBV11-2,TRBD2,TGTGCCAGCAGCTTAACAACGCCTAGCGGGAACAATGAGCAGTTCTTC,CASSLTTPSGNNEQFF
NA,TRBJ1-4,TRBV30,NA,TGTGCCTGGAGCCCATTTAGTTTTGAAAAACTGTTTTTT,CAWSPFSFEKLFF
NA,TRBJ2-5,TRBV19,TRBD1,TGTGCCAGTAGTACGGGACAGGGACTTCTTCAAGAGACCCAGTACTTC,CASSTGQGLLQETQYF
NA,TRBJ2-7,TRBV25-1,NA,TGTGCCAGCACCGGGACAACCTACGAGCAGTACTTC,CASTGTTYEQYF
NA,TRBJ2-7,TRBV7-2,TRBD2,TGTGCCAGCAGCCGCCTAGCGGGAGGGTCCTACGAGCAGTACTTC,CASSRLAGGSYEQYF
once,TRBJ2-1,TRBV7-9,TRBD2,TGTGCCAGCAGCTTAACCCCACTAGCGGGAGACTCCTACAATGAGCAGTTCTTC,CASSLTPLAGDSYNEQFF
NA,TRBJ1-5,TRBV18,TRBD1,TGTGCCAGCTCACCGGCTGACAGGGACAATCAGCCCCAGCATTTT,CASSPADRDNQPQHF
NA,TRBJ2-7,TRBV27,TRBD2,TGTGCCAGCAGTTTATTAGGGACTAGCGGCTCCTACGAGCAGTACTTC,CASSLLGTSGSYEQYF
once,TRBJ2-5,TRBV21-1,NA,TGTGCCAGCAGCAACATACGACAGGGGGCGCATGAGACCCAGTACTTC,CASSNIRQGAHETQYF
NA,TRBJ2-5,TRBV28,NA,TGTGCCAGCAGTTCCGGAGGGGTAGAGACCCAGTACTTC,CASSSGGVETQYF
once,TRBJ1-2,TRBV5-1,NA,TGCGCCAGCAGCCGGACAGAGCCCTATGGCTACACCTTC,CASSRTEPYGYTF
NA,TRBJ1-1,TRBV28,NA,TGTGCCAGCAGTTTAGCTACCTACACTGAAGCTTTCTTT,CASSLATYTEAFF
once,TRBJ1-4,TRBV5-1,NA,TGCGCCAGCAGCCTCGTAGGGGATGAAAAACTGTTTTTT,CASSLVGDEKLFF